The T cell receptor (beta chain) described here comes from a study of blood T cells in healthy people across ages. Remarks on this clonotype: Its target is unknown.

Primers used in a second PCR of roughly 6 to 12 cycles were a sample-barcoded 5' primer and a J-beta primer mix. Every cDNA molecule carried a tag from a template-switch adaptor bearing 12 random nucleotides. TCRdb independently ran MiXCR on the 5' RACE reads; one entry per CDR3 protein. The sample contains hundreds of thousands of distinct CDR3 sequences, roughly two fifths of which appear only once. Study-level points and caveats: Because donor CMV status was unknown, expanded clonotype changes were possibly confounded.

The length of the CDR3 is 14 residues. V gave up 3 bases and J gave up 3 bases, with 9 bases separating them. Germline CDR1 reads LGHDT; CDR2 reads YNNKEL (reference sequence). The source material was blood. The sequence derives from an elderly man in good health. The chain links TRBV3-1 to TRBJ1-5; D unresolved. CDR3 sequence (DNA): TGTGCCAGCAGCCAGTACGGTGACAATCAGCCCCAGCATTTT. Protein: CASSQYGDNQPQHF.